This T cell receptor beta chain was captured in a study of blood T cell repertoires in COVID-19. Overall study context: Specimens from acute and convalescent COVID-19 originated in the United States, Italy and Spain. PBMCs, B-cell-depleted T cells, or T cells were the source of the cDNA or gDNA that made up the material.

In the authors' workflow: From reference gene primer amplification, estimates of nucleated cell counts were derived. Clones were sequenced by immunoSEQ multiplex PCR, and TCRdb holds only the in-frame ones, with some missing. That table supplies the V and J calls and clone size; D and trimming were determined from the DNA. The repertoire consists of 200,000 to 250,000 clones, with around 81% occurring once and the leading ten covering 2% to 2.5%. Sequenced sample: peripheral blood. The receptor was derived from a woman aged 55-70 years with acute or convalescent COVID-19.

As DNA, the CDR3 is TGTGCCAGCAGCTTAGATGTGGGACTAGCGGGGGGAAAGAGGACCGAGCAGTACTTC. Amino acids: CASSLDVGLAGGKRTEQYF. The V and J genes are TRBV11-2 and TRBJ2-7; 15 nucleotides line up with TRBD2. This CDR3 comprises 19 residues. Looked up from germline, CDR1 is SGHAT and CDR2 is FQNNGV. V trimming: 0 bases; J trimming: 6 bases; junction bases outside the gene matches: 12.